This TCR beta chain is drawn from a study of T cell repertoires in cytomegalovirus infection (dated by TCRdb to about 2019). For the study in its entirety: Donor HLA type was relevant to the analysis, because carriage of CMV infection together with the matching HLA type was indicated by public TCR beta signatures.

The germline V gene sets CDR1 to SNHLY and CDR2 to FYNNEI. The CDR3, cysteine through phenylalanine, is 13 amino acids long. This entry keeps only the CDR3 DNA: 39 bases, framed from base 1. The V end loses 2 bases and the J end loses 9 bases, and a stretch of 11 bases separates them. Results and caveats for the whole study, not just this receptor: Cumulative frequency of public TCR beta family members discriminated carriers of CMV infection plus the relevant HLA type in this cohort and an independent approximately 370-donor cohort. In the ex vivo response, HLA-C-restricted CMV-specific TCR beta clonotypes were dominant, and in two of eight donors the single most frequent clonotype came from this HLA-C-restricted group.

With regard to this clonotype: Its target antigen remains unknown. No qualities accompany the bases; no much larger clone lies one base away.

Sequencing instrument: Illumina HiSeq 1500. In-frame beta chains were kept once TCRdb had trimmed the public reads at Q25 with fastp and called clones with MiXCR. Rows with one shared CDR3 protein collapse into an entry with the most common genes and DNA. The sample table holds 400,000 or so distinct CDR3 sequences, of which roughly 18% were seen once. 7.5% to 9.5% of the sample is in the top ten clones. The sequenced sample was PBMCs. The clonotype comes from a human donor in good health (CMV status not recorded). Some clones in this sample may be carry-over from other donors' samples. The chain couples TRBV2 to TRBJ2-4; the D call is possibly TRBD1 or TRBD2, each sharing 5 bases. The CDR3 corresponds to CASSETGTPIQYF. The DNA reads TGTGCCAGCAGTGAAACCGGGACGCCCATTCAGTACTTC.